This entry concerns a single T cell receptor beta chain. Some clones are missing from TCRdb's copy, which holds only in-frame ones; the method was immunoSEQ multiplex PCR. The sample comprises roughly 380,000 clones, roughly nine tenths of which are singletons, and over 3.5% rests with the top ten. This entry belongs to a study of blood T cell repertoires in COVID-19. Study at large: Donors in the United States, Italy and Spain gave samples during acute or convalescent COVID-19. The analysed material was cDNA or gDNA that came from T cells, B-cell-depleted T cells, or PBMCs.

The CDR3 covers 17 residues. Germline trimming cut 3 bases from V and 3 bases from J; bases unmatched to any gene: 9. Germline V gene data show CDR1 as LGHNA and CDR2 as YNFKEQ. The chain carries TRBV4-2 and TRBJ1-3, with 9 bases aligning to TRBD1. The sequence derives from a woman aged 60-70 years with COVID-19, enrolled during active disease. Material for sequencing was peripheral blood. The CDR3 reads CASSHRPDRGYGNTIYF. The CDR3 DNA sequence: TGTGCCAGCAGCCACCGACCAGACAGGGGGTATGGAAACACCATATATTTT.